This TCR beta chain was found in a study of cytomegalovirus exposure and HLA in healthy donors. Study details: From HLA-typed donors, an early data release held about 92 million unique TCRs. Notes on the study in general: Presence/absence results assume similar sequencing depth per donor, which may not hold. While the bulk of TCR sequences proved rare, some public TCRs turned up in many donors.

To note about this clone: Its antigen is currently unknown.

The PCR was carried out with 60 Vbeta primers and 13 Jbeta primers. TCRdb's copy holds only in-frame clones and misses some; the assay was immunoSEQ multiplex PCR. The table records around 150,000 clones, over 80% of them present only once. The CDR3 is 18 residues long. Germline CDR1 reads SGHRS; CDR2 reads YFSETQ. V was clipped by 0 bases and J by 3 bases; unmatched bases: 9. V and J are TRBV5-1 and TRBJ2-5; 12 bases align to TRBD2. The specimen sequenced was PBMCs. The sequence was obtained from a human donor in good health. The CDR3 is CASSLDLAGGQQKETQYF. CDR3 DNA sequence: TGCGCCAGCAGCTTGGATCTAGCGGGGGGGCAGCAAAAAGAGACCCAGTACTTC. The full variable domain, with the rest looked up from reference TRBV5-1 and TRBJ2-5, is KAGVTQTPRYLIKTRGQQVTLSCSPISGHRSVSWYQQTPGQGLQFLFEYFSETQRNKGNFPGRFSGRQFSNSRSEMNVSTLELGDSALYLCASSLDLAGGQQKETQYFGPGTRLLVL.